These T cell receptor beta chains were read from a single sample in a study of blood T cells in healthy people across ages. From the 5' RACE reads, TCRdb called clonotypes with MiXCR, one entry per CDR3 protein. The sample shows about 640,000 distinct CDR3 sequences, around 41% of them seen only once. The sample consisted of blood. All receptors derive from a man older than 75 in good health. The CDR3 runs from the conserved cysteine through the conserved F or W. D genes are given only for firm matches. Clone size appears in some rows only: once, few, many, or a class for an expanded clone.

V	D	J	size	CDR3	DNA
TRBV21-1	NA	TRBJ2-1	NA	CASSIAGFCQETQFF	TGTGCCAGCAGCATAGCGGGTTTCTGCCAAGAGACCCAGTTCTTC
TRBV7-2	TRBD1	TRBJ2-5	NA	CASSLASTGSETQYF	TGTGCCAGCAGCTTAGCCTCGACAGGGTCGGAGACCCAGTACTTC
TRBV28	NA	TRBJ1-2	NA	CASSLWEDLNYGYTF	TGTGCCAGCAGTTTATGGGAGGACCTAAACTATGGCTACACCTTC
TRBV4-3	NA	TRBJ2-7	NA	CASSKGSNEQYF	TGCGCCAGCAGCAAAGGGTCCAATGAGCAGTACTTC
TRBV20-1	NA	TRBJ2-1	NA	CSASGTSYNEQFF	TGCAGTGCTAGCGGCACCTCCTACAATGAGCAGTTCTTC
TRBV27	TRBD2	TRBJ2-6	NA	CASSAPRGRKSGANVLTF	TGTGCCAGCAGCGCCCCCCGCGGGAGAAAAAGTGGGGCCAACGTCCTGACTTTC
TRBV29-1	NA	TRBJ1-2	NA	CSEGTDYGYTF	TGCAGCGAAGGGACGGACTATGGCTACACCTTC
TRBV20-1	NA	TRBJ2-1	few	CSAREGGDEQFF	TGCAGTGCTAGAGAGGGGGGAGATGAGCAGTTCTTC
TRBV7-2	TRBD2	TRBJ2-1	few	CASSQSGGNYNEQFF	TGTGCCAGCAGCCAGAGCGGGGGCAATTACAATGAGCAGTTCTTC
TRBV6-5	TRBD1	TRBJ2-7	NA	CASSRTGEGYEQYF	TGTGCCAGCAGTCGGACAGGAGAGGGTTACGAGCAGTACTTC
TRBV7-9	TRBD2	TRBJ2-1	NA	CASSLMTQRGRNNEQFF	TGTGCCAGCAGCCTGATGACACAGCGGGGAAGGAACAATGAGCAGTTCTTC
TRBV12-3/TRBV12-4	NA	TRBJ2-5	NA	CASSLITIQETQYF	TGTGCCAGCAGTTTAATTACCATTCAAGAGACCCAGTACTTC
TRBV6-6	NA	TRBJ1-4	NA	CASSYSGRGGEKLFF	TGTGCCAGCAGTTACTCGGGGAGGGGTGGTGAAAAACTGTTTTTT
TRBV12-3/TRBV12-4	NA	TRBJ1-6	NA	CASSLTGSNSPLHF	TGTGCCAGCAGTTTAACAGGGAGTAATTCACCCCTCCACTTT
TRBV20-1	NA	TRBJ2-1	many	CSASIGGEGEQFF	TGCAGTGCTAGCATCGGGGGAGAGGGTGAGCAGTTCTTC
TRBV7-2	TRBD1	TRBJ2-2	NA	CASSFVRTGGYDTGELFF	TGTGCCAGCAGCTTCGTAAGGACAGGGGGCTACGACACCGGGGAGCTGTTTTTT
TRBV7-2	NA	TRBJ1-5	NA	CASSSEGPGRQPQHF	TGTGCCAGCAGCTCGGAGGGTCCAGGACGACAGCCCCAGCATTTT
TRBV29-1	NA	TRBJ2-3	few	CSVSGTIKNSADTQYF	TGCAGCGTTTCCGGGACCATAAAGAATTCGGCAGATACGCAGTATTTT
TRBV7-9	TRBD1	TRBJ1-1	NA	CASSLISGGTGYTEAFF	TGTGCCAGCAGCTTAATAAGCGGGGGGACAGGGTACACTGAAGCTTTCTTT
TRBV20-1	TRBD2	TRBJ2-3	NA	CSARDPGGDSTDTQYF	TGCAGTGCTAGAGATCCGGGAGGGGACAGCACAGATACGCAGTATTTT
TRBV4-2	NA	TRBJ2-6	NA	CASSQVRAGRVGANVLTF	TGTGCCAGCAGCCAAGTTAGAGCAGGTCGCGTCGGGGCCAACGTCCTGACTTTC
TRBV12-3/TRBV12-4	NA	TRBJ2-2	once	CASNNYLTGELFF	TGTGCCAGCAATAACTACCTAACCGGGGAGCTGTTTTTT
TRBV12-3/TRBV12-4	TRBD1	TRBJ2-3	few	CASSQTGMPTDTQYF	TGTGCCAGCAGCCAGACAGGGATGCCCACAGATACGCAGTATTTT
TRBV9	TRBD2	TRBJ2-3	NA	CACSVAAGEGPGTDTQYF	TGTGCCTGCAGCGTAGCGGCGGGAGAGGGGCCGGGGACAGATACGCAGTATTTT
TRBV6-5	TRBD1	TRBJ2-1	NA	CASSSTQGAPRKQFF	TGTGCCAGCAGTTCGACCCAGGGGGCCCCGCGCAAGCAGTTCTTC
TRBV5-6	NA	TRBJ1-5	NA	CASSFDRMSSNQPQHF	TGTGCCAGCAGCTTCGACCGTATGAGTAGCAATCAGCCCCAGCATTTT
TRBV20-1	NA	TRBJ2-6	NA	CSAGRHHSGANVLTF	TGCAGTGCGGGGCGACATCACTCTGGGGCCAACGTCCTGACTTTC